The clone carrying this T cell receptor beta chain was counted once. Its antigen is not known. This sample stems from a study of T cell clonotyping in hematopoietic cell transplantation. Findings and limits, study-wide: Few recipient clonotypes overlapped donors; over 95% were de novo at given depth.

Measured with immunoSEQ multiplex PCR; TCRdb has only the in-frame clones, and not every one. The sample shows 25,000 to 30,000 clones, about 92% of them seen only once. Documented time point: recipient sample about 28 days before transplant, after cytoreduction. This receptor was obtained from a man aged 50-59 years with acute myeloid leukemia. Some clones in this sample may be carry-over from other donors' samples. Sequencing was performed on peripheral blood mononuclear cells, taken before stem cell transplant.

The CDR3 loop reads CASSSGRVEANTEAFF. The CDR3 DNA sequence: TGTGCCAGCAGCTCTGGACGGGTGGAGGCCAACACTGAAGCTTTCTTT. The chain couples TRBV5-4 to TRBJ1-1; D uncertain. Looked up from germline, CDR1 is SGHNT and CDR2 is YYREEE (reference sequence). The CDR3 length is 16 residues. V lost 3 bases, J lost 2 bases, and 17 bases lay in between.